Listed below are T cell receptor beta chains from one sample, sequenced in a study of T cell responses to AZD1222 COVID-19 vaccine. Repertoires were generated with immunoSEQ multiplex PCR, while TCRdb's copy carries only in-frame clones and drops some. This table holds roughly 140,000 clones, about 92% found once. Specimen: peripheral blood, collected after recovery from COVID-19. Receptors originate from an adult who had recovered from COVID-19. Both conserved end residues are part of each CDR3. Fields, in order: V gene, clone size, D gene, J gene, CDR3 protein, CDR3 DNA. D genes are given only for firm matches. Clone size is not always given. Where it is, it says once, few, many or a class for expanded clones.

>TRBV6-2/TRBV6-3|-|TRBD2|TRBJ2-1
CASSYGEGLAGGHGAYNEQFF
TGTGCCAGCAGTTACGGGGAGGGACTAGCGGGAGGCCATGGGGCCTACAATGAGCAGTTCTTC
>TRBV11-2|-|TRBD1|TRBJ2-5
CASSTGTGTRETQYF
TGTGCCAGCAGCACCGGGACAGGGACGCGAGAGACCCAGTACTTC
>TRBV5-1|-|TRBD1|TRBJ1-6
CASSSRQGGNSPLHF
TGCGCCAGCAGCTCCCGACAGGGGGGGAATTCACCCCTCCACTTT
>TRBV4-1|-|TRBD2|TRBJ2-5
CASSQDPPLTLAALQETQYF
TGCGCCAGCAGCCAAGATCCCCCCCTAACACTAGCGGCCTTACAAGAGACCCAGTACTTC
>TRBV15|-|-|TRBJ2-5
CATRGAGRRGEETQYF
TGTGCCACCAGAGGCGCCGGAAGGAGGGGGGAAGAGACCCAGTACTTC
>TRBV19|-|-|TRBJ2-5
CASSIKETQYF
TGTGCCAGTAGTATAAAAGAGACCCAGTACTTC
>TRBV18|-|TRBD1|TRBJ1-2
CASSPPTRTGNGDGYTF
TGTGCCAGCTCACCACCTACACGGACAGGGAATGGAGATGGCTACACCTTC
>TRBV19|-|TRBD2|TRBJ2-2
CASSMGLAGGELFF
TGTGCCAGTAGTATGGGACTAGCGGGCGGGGAGCTGTTTTTT
>TRBV4-1|-|-|TRBJ1-4
CASSQESAVFATNEKLFF
TGCGCCAGCAGCCAAGAGAGCGCGGTCTTTGCAACTAATGAAAAACTGTTTTTT
>TRBV20-1|few|-|TRBJ2-7
CSASRPAGGPEQYF
TGCAGTGCTAGTCGGCCCGCCGGGGGGCCGGAGCAGTACTTC
>TRBV11-3|-|TRBD2|TRBJ2-3
CASSHSLAGSADTQYF
TGTGCCAGCAGCCACTCTCTAGCGGGATCGGCAGATACGCAGTATTTT
>TRBV10-3|once|TRBD2|TRBJ2-3
CAISRRTSGASTDTQYF
TGTGCCATCAGTAGAAGGACTAGCGGGGCTAGCACAGATACGCAGTATTTT
>TRBV28|once|TRBD2|TRBJ2-1
CASRDGTSGRSEQFF
TGTGCCAGCAGGGACGGGACTAGCGGGAGGAGTGAGCAGTTCTTC
>TRBV5-1|-|-|TRBJ2-1
CASSLGGGINNEQFF
TGCGCCAGCAGCTTAGGTGGCGGAATAAACAATGAGCAGTTCTTC
>TRBV18|-|-|TRBJ2-5
CASSPFRDLQETQYF
TGTGCCAGCTCACCTTTCCGGGACTTACAAGAGACCCAGTACTTC
>TRBV4-1|-|-|TRBJ1-2
CASSQRQGSLFGYTF
TGCGCCAGCAGCCAACGACAAGGGTCCCTATTCGGCTACACCTTC
>TRBV5-4|-|-|TRBJ2-7
CASSLAGAGHEQYF
TGTGCCAGCAGCTTGGCCGGGGCAGGACACGAGCAGTACTTC
>TRBV18|-|-|TRBJ2-3
CASSPPVSDTQYF
TGTGCCAGCTCACCACCCGTTTCAGATACGCAGTATTTT
>TRBV7-3|-|-|TRBJ2-3
CASSSTTDTQYF
TGTGCCAGCAGCTCGACCACAGATACGCAGTATTTT
>TRBV27|-|TRBD1|TRBJ1-1
CASSLSDRVTEAFF
TGTGCCAGCAGTTTATCCGACAGGGTCACTGAAGCTTTCTTT
>TRBV5-5|-|TRBD1|TRBJ1-2
CASSLGTEGQGNGYTF
TGTGCCAGCAGCCTGGGTACGGAGGGACAGGGGAATGGCTACACCTTC
>TRBV29-1|-|-|TRBJ2-1
CSVGGSYNEQFF
TGCAGCGTCGGGGGTTCGTACAATGAGCAGTTCTTC
>TRBV30|-|-|TRBJ1-2
CAWSSNSYGYTF
TGTGCCTGGAGTTCAAACAGCTATGGCTACACCTTC
>TRBV5-1|-|-|TRBJ1-1
CASSLDSGHEAFF
TGCGCCAGCAGCTTGGACTCAGGGCATGAAGCTTTCTTT
>TRBV19|-|-|TRBJ1-5
CASCEQHEQPQHF
TGTGCCAGCTGTGAACAACACGAACAGCCCCAGCATTTT
>TRBV6-1|-|TRBD1|TRBJ2-7
CASSELGQGAYEQYF
TGTGCCAGCAGTGAACTGGGACAGGGCGCGTACGAGCAGTACTTC
>TRBV5-1|-|TRBD1|TRBJ1-1
CASSSENRGSEAFF
TGCGCCAGCAGCTCCGAGAACAGGGGTTCTGAAGCTTTCTTT
>TRBV5-5|-|-|TRBJ2-7
CASSADPLGTRDEQYF
TGTGCCAGCAGCGCTGACCCCCTTGGGACGAGGGACGAGCAGTACTTC
>TRBV19|-|TRBD1|TRBJ1-5
CASSIVTGGSNQPQHF
TGTGCCAGTAGTATTGTGACAGGGGGCAGCAATCAGCCCCAGCATTTT
>TRBV1|-|-|TRBJ2-3
CTSSQENTSGRRGDTQYF
TGCACCAGCAGCCAAGAGAATACTAGCGGGAGGCGCGGGGATACGCAGTATTTT
>TRBV7-9|once|-|TRBJ1-1
CASSLRQWTRQMNTEAFF
TGTGCCAGCAGCTTAAGGCAGTGGACTCGACAGATGAACACTGAAGCTTTCTTT
>TRBV2|once|TRBD2|TRBJ2-1
CASTREGLEYNEQFF
TGTGCCAGCACGCGGGAGGGCCTGGAGTACAATGAGCAGTTCTTC
>TRBV7-2|-|TRBD2|TRBJ2-3
CASSLSGRETDTQYF
TGTGCCAGCAGCTTAAGCGGGAGGGAGACAGATACGCAGTATTTT
>TRBV6-1|-|TRBD2|TRBJ2-7
CASSDKAGGPDEQYF
TGTGCCAGCAGTGATAAAGCGGGAGGGCCTGACGAGCAGTACTTC
>TRBV19|-|-|TRBJ2-7
CASSETIIFDEQYF
TGTGCCAGTAGTGAGACAATTATCTTCGACGAGCAGTACTTC
>TRBV2|-|-|TRBJ1-5
CASSEWGGGQPQHF
TGTGCCAGCAGTGAATGGGGGGGTGGTCAGCCCCAGCATTTT
>TRBV3-1/TRBV3-2|-|TRBD1|TRBJ2-7
CASSQGAGGAYEQYF
TGTGCCAGCAGCCAAGGGGCAGGGGGCGCCTACGAGCAGTACTTC
>TRBV19|-|-|TRBJ1-5
CASTSTGTSNQPQHF
TGTGCCAGTACCTCTACGGGGACCAGCAATCAGCCCCAGCATTTT
>TRBV5-1|-|-|TRBJ2-2
CASTPKHLQLQNTGELFF
TGCGCCAGCACTCCCAAACACTTACAGTTACAGAACACCGGGGAGCTGTTTTTT
>TRBV10-2|few|-|TRBJ2-7
CASRDRTNSYEQYF
TGCGCCAGCAGAGACAGGACCAACTCCTACGAGCAGTACTTC
>TRBV5-1|-|-|TRBJ2-1
CASSLDRERAYNEQFF
TGCGCCAGCAGCTTGGACAGGGAACGCGCCTACAATGAGCAGTTCTTC
>TRBV9|-|-|TRBJ2-2
CASSVRTATGELFF
TGTGCCAGCAGCGTACGGACAGCCACCGGGGAGCTGTTTTTT
>TRBV7-2|-|TRBD1|TRBJ1-2
CASSLGATGLSYGYTF
TGTGCCAGCAGCCTCGGGGCGACAGGGTTGAGCTATGGCTACACCTTC
>TRBV9|-|TRBD1|TRBJ1-4
CASSEQTGAGEKLFF
TGTGCCAGCAGCGAACAGACAGGGGCAGGCGAAAAACTGTTTTTT
>TRBV19|-|TRBD2|TRBJ2-1
CASASSGGRANEQFF
TGTGCCAGTGCCTCCTCCGGCGGGAGGGCCAATGAGCAGTTCTTC
>TRBV4-1|-|-|TRBJ1-1
CASSHSDRTNTEAFF
TGCGCCAGCAGTCACTCCGACAGAACAAACACTGAAGCTTTCTTT
>TRBV5-1|-|TRBD1|TRBJ2-2
CASSLGQGAHTGELFF
TGCGCCAGCAGCTTAGGGCAGGGGGCGCACACCGGGGAGCTGTTTTTT
>TRBV19|-|TRBD1|TRBJ2-4
CASSPRTGVKNIQYF
TGTGCCAGTAGTCCCAGGACAGGGGTCAAAAACATTCAGTACTTC
>TRBV12-3/TRBV12-4|-|-|TRBJ1-2
CASSFPHAGGYTF
TGTGCCAGCAGTTTTCCCCACGCAGGTGGCTACACCTTC
>TRBV18|-|-|TRBJ2-7
CASSAGLEQYF
TGTGCCAGCTCAGCTGGTCTCGAGCAGTACTTC